Shown below are 21 T cell receptor beta chains from a single sample sequenced in a study of blood T cell repertoires in COVID-19. Produced via immunoSEQ multiplex PCR; TCRdb's table is partial and in-frame only. Of under 450,000 clones in the sample, 75% to 90% were seen once. The sequencing sample was made of peripheral blood. The receptors originated from a woman in her sixties or seventies with COVID-19, enrolled during active disease.

The rearrangement uses TRBV5-4 and TRBJ2-1; TRBD2 aligns across 11 bases. V gave up 2 bases and J gave up 14 bases; unmatched junction bases: 15. The CDR3 contains 16 residues. In germline, CDR1 is SGHNT, CDR2 YYREEE (reference sequence). CDR3 coding DNA: TGTGCCAGCAGCTTAGCCGGGACTAGCGGCCTAGAACAGGAGTTCTTC. The encoded protein is CASSLAGTSGLEQEFF.

The genes are TRBV19 and TRBJ1-2; no firm D call. Germline assignment: CDR1 LNHDA and CDR2 SQIVND (reference sequence). The CDR3 loop spans 12 amino acids. Trimming removed 9 bases at V and 0 bases at J, with 8 bases between. The CDR3 spells CASSLANYGYTF. CDR3 bases: TGTGCCAGCTCCTTAGCTAACTATGGCTACACCTTC.

The chain employs TRBV2 and TRBJ1-2; D unclear. With 3 bases removed from V and 8 bases from J, the gap between germline ends came to 16 bases. The CDR3 is 14 amino acids. CDR1 is SNHLY and CDR2 is FYNNEI in the germline V gene. CDR3 in amino acids: CASSERTARSGYTF. The CDR3 nucleotides read TGTGCCAGCAGTGAGCGGACTGCCAGGAGCGGCTACACCTTC.

The rearrangement links TRBV6-5 to TRBJ2-3; 9 bases map to TRBD1. V trimming: 4 bases; J trimming: 7 bases; junction bases outside the gene matches: 6. This CDR3 is 14 amino acids long. Germline CDR1 and CDR2: MNHEY and SVGAGI. CDR3 DNA: TGTGCCAGCAGTTCCTACAGGGGGCATCATACGCAGTATTTT. This codes for CASSSYRGHHTQYF.

The J gene is TRBJ2-1, the V gene TRBV4-2, with 12 positions matching TRBD2. Germline CDR1 LGHNA, CDR2 YNFKEQ. The CDR3 sequence is 18 residues long. V gave up 0 bases and J gave up 5 bases; unmatched junction bases: 8. DNA of the CDR3: TGTGCCAGCAGCCAAGAAGTAGGACTAGCGGGGACTGACAATGAGCAGTTCTTC. It specifies CASSQEVGLAGTDNEQFF.

The rearrangement joins TRBV7-9 to TRBJ2-2, with a weak D call TRBD1 (6 bases). Germline CDR1 is SEHNR and CDR2 is FQNEAQ (reference sequence). The CDR3 totals 16 residues. The V end was cut by 3 bases, the J end by 0 bases, with 11 bases between. The CDR3 loop is CASSLYRAANTGELFF. The CDR3 nucleotides are TGTGCCAGCAGCTTGTACAGGGCCGCGAACACCGGGGAGCTGTTTTTT.

The chain joins TRBV29-1 to TRBJ2-7; a weak D match, TRBD1 (6 bases). V was shortened by 7 bases and J by 7 bases, with 17 bases between the two germline ends. CDR3 length: 12 amino acids. Germline V gene lookup returns CDR1 SQVTM and CDR2 ANQGSEA. DNA for the CDR3: TGCAGCGGGGGAGAGGGGGTGGCGGAGCAGTACTTC. Translating gives CSGGEGVAEQYF.

The rearrangement links TRBV2 to TRBJ2-1; D remains ambiguous. V dropped 1 base and J dropped 3 bases, with 10 bases sitting between them. The CDR3 loop spans 15 amino acids. The germline CDR1 and CDR2 sequences are SNHLY and FYNNEI. The CDR3 loop is CASSEGQIIYNEQFF. Here the CDR3 DNA reads TGTGCCAGCAGTGAAGGGCAGATTATCTACAATGAGCAGTTCTTC.

The rearrangement uses TRBV27 and TRBJ1-2; possible D gene TRBD1, 6 bases. Germline V gene sequence: CDR1 MNHEY, CDR2 SMNVEV (reference sequence). Trimming cost V 6 bases and J 4 bases, with 15 bases left between them. The CDR3 has 14 residues. CDR3 residues: CASSDLTGSYGYTF. CDR3 nucleotides: TGTGCCAGCAGCGATCTTACAGGGTCCTATGGCTACACCTTC.

This sequence joins TRBV12-3 or TRBV12-4 and TRBJ1-5, with unresolved D. The CDR3 loop spans 13 amino acids. Trimming removed 10 bases from V and 0 bases from J, with 10 bases in between. CDR3 loop: CATSEGSNQPQHF. As DNA, the CDR3 is TGTGCCACGAGCGAAGGTAGCAATCAGCCCCAGCATTTT.

The rearrangement uses TRBV13 and TRBJ2-3; 7 bases are shared with TRBD1. The ends lost 3 bases at V and 2 bases at J; junction bases unmatched: 14. Per germline, CDR1 PRHDT and CDR2 FYEKMQ (reference sequence). This CDR3 comprises 18 residues. The CDR3 reads CASSFSPLRQGDTDTQYF. The CDR3 DNA is TGTGCCAGCAGCTTTAGCCCCCTCCGACAGGGAGACACAGATACGCAGTATTTT.

This clone was recorded only once. The rearrangement uses TRBV7-2 and TRBJ1-1, with D unresolved. Trimming took 1 base from V and 1 from J, leaving 13 bases between them. This CDR3 has 16 residues. The V gene's germline CDR1 is SGHTA and CDR2 FQGNSA. The CDR3 nucleotides are TGTGCCAGCAGCTTAGTTTATTGGCAGTCGAACACTGAAGCTTTCTTT. Translating gives CASSLVYWQSNTEAFF.

CDR3 nucleotide sequence: TGCAGCGTTGTGGGGGGGACAGGGCCTGGAAACACCATATATTTT. Translation: CSVVGGTGPGNTIYF. The rearrangement joins TRBV29-1 to TRBJ1-3, with 9 bases identical to TRBD1. Germline V gene data show CDR1 as SQVTM and CDR2 as ANQGSEA. V shed 4 bases, J shed 2 bases, and the junction held 6 bases outside the gene matches. The CDR3 length is 15 residues. Combining the CDR3 with reference TRBV29-1 and TRBJ1-3 gives the whole variable domain SAVISQKPSRDICQRGTSLTIQCQVDSQVTMMFWYRQQPGQSLTLIATANQGSEATYESGFVIDKFPISRPNLTFSTLTVSNMSPEDSSIYLCSVVGGTGPGNTIYFGEGSWLTVV.

The V and J genes are TRBV29-1 and TRBJ1-2; D is possibly TRBD1 (5 bases). This CDR3 has 13 amino acids. Trimming took off 7 bases at V and 8 bases at J, with 20 bases between the two ends. Germline values: CDR1 SQVTM, CDR2 ANQGSEA. CDR3 sequence reads: CSARGQGEDGYTF. The CDR3 coding sequence is TGCAGCGCCCGAGGTCAGGGTGAGGACGGCTACACCTTC.

This clone has only a few counts. The rearrangement links TRBV4-2 to TRBJ2-1; 9 bases fit TRBD2. The germline V gene encodes CDR1 LGHNA and CDR2 YNFKEQ. The CDR3 is 17 residues long. With V trimmed by 0 bases and J by 12 bases, 15 bases remained unmatched. CDR3 nucleotide sequence: TGTGCCAGCAGCCAAGACGATAGCGGGGGCCTTCTGGGTGGGCAGTTCTTC. This codes for CASSQDDSGGLLGGQFF.

The chain couples TRBV3-1 (or the pseudogene TRBV3-2) to TRBJ1-4; the match to TRBD1 covers 7 bases. This CDR3 comprises 15 residues. Germline CDR1 LGHDT, CDR2 YNNKEL (reference sequence). The V segment lost 4 bases and the J segment 8 bases; nucleotides outside the gene matches: 10. CDR3 coding DNA: TGTGCCAGCAGCCTACTCAGGGGGTATGACGAAAAACTGTTTTTT. It encodes CASSLLRGYDEKLFF.

This rearrangement joins TRBV12-3 or TRBV12-4 to TRBJ1-5, with 9 nucleotides matching TRBD1. The CDR3 sequence is 13 residues long. V was pared by 5 bases and J by 9 bases, with 5 bases of the junction left unmatched. The CDR3 is CASSPPTGGPQHF. The CDR3 bases are TGTGCCAGCAGTCCCCCGACAGGGGGGCCCCAGCATTTT.

The V gene is TRBV6-5, the J gene TRBJ1-4; possibly TRBD1 for D (5 bases). The V end lost 4 bases, the J end lost 0 bases, and 9 bases lay between the germline ends. The length of the CDR3 is 15 residues. Germline CDR1 MNHEY, CDR2 SVGAGI. The CDR3 DNA reads as TGTGCCAGCAGTTTGGGACTTTCAACTAATGAAAAACTGTTTTTT. Translating it yields CASSLGLSTNEKLFF.

The chain is built from TRBV4-1 and TRBJ1-5; a weak D match, TRBD1 (6 bases). V lost 2 bases, J lost 0 bases, and 11 bases lay in between. There are 16 residues in the CDR3. Germline CDR1 is MGHRA and CDR2 is YSYEKL. The CDR3 DNA is TGCGCCAGCAGCCAACCCGGACAGTATAGCAATCAGCCCCAGCATTTT. Translated, it gives CASSQPGQYSNQPQHF.

V and J are TRBV5-1 and TRBJ1-6; D gene uncertain. The CDR3 extends over 15 amino acids. Trimming removed 6 bases at V and 4 bases at J, with 14 bases between. Germline CDR1 SGHRS, CDR2 YFSETQ. The CDR3 DNA is TGCGCCAGCACCCTTGGTCAGTCTTATAATTCACCCCTCCACTTT. Protein: CASTLGQSYNSPLHF.

CDR3 residues: CASSPETSANIQYF. CDR3 coding DNA: TGTGCCAGCTCACCAGAGACTAGCGCGAACATTCAGTACTTC. This chain joins TRBV18 and TRBJ2-4; TRBD2 aligns across 8 bases. Trimming cost V 2 bases and J 7 bases; bases outside gene matches: 4. Germline V gene lookup returns CDR1 KGHSH and CDR2 LQKENI. The CDR3 extends over 14 amino acids.